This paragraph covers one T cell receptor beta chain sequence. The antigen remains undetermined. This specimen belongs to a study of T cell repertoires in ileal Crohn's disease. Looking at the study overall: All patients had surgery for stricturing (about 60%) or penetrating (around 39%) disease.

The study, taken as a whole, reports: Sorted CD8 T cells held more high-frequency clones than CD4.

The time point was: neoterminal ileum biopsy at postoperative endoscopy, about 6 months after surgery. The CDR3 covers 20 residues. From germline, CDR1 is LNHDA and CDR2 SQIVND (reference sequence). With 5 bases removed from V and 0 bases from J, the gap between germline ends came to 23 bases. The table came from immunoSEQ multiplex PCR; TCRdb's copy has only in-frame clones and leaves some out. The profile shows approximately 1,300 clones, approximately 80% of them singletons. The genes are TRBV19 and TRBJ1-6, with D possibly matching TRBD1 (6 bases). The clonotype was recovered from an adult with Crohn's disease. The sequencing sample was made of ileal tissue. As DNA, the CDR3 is TGTGCCAGTAGTGATCGACAGGCCTTCACCTTGAGCTCCTATAATTCACCCCTCCACTTT. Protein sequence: CASSDRQAFTLSSYNSPLHF.